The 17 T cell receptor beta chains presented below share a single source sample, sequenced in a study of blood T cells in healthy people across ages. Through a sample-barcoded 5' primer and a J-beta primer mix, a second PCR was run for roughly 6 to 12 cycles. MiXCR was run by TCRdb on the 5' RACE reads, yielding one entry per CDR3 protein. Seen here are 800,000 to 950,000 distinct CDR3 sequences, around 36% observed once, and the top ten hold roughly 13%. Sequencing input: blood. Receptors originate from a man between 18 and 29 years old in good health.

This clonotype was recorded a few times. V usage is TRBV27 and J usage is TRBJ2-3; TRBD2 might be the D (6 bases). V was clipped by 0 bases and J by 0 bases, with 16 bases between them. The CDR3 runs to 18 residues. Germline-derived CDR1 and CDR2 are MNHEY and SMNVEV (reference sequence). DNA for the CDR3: TGTGCCAGCAGTTTATCGATTTGGGACTCGTCTAGCACAGATACGCAGTATTTT. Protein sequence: CASSLSIWDSSSTDTQYF.

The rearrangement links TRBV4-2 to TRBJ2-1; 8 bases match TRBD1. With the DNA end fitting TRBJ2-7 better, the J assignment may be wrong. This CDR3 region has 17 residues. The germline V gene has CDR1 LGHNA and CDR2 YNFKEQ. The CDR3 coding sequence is TGTGCCAGCAGCCAAGCCCTCAGGCAGGGGGCCTACAATGAGCAGTACTTC. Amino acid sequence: CASSQALRQGAYNEQYF.

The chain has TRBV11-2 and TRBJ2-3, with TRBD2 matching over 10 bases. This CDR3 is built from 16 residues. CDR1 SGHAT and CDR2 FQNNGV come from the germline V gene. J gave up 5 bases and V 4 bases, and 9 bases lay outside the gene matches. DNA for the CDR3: TGTGCCAGCAGCTCTCGACTAGCGGGTGGTGTAGATACGCAGTATTTT. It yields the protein CASSSRLAGGVDTQYF.

The CDR3 protein is CATTLTDSPVSNEQYF. As DNA, the CDR3 is TGTGCCACCACCCTGACTGACAGCCCCGTTAGCAATGAGCAGTACTTC. The chain combines TRBV6-2 or TRBV6-3 with TRBJ2-7, with D tentatively TRBD1 (5 bases). Per germline, CDR1 MNHEY and CDR2 SVGEGT. V lost 10 bases and J 7 bases, leaving 29 bases between the germline ends. This CDR3 has 16 residues.

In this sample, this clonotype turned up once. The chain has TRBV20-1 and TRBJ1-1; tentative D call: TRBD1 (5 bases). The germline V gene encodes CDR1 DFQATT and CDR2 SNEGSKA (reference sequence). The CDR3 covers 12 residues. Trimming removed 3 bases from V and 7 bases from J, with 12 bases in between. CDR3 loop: CSARETALEAFF. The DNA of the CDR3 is TGCAGTGCTAGGGAGACAGCACTTGAAGCTTTCTTT.

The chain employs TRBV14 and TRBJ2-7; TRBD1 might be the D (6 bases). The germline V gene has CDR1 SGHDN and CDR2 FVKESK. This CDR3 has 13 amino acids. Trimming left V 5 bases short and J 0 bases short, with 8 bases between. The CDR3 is CASSEGDSYEQYF. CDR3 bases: TGTGCCAGCAGCGAGGGGGACTCCTACGAGCAGTACTTC. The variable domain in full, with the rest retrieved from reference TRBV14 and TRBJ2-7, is EAGVTQFPSHSVIEKGQTVTLRCDPISGHDNLYWYRRVMGKEIKFLLHFVKESKQDESGMPNNRFLAERTGGTYSTLKVQPAELEDSGVYFCASSEGDSYEQYFGPGTRLTVT.

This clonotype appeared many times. CDR3 residues: CAISESPGPYEQYF. CDR3 in DNA: TGTGCCATCAGTGAGTCGCCAGGTCCTTACGAGCAGTACTTC. The chain employs TRBV10-3 and TRBJ2-7; D gene unclear. The length of the CDR3 is 14 residues. Trimming pared 0 bases from V and 4 bases from J, leaving 10 bases between. Germline CDR1 is ENHRY and CDR2 is SYGVKD.

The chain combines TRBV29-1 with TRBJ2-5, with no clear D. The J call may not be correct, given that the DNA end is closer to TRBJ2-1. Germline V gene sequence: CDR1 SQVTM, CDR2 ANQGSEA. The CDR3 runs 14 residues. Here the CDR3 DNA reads TGCAGCGCAACCTGGAACCTCTTACAAGAGACCCAGTTCTTC. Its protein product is CSATWNLLQETQFF.

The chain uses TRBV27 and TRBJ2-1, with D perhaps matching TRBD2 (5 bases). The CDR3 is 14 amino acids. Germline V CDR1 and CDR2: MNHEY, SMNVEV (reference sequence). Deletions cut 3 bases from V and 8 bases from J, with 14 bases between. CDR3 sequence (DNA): TGTGCCAGCAGTTTCGCGGGCCCCCTCGATGAGCAGTTCTTC. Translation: CASSFAGPLDEQFF.

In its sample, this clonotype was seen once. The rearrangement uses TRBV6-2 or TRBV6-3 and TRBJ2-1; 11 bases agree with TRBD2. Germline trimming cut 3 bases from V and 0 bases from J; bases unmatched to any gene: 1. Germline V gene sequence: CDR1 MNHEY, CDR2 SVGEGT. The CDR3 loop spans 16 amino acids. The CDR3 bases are TGTGCCAGCAGTTATAGCGGGAGGGCCTCCTACAATGAGCAGTTCTTC. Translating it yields CASSYSGRASYNEQFF.

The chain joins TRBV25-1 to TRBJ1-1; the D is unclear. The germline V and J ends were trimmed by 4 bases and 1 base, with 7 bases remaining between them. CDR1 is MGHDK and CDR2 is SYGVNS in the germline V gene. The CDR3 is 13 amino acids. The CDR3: CASSGGENTEAFF. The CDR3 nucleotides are TGTGCCAGCAGTGGTGGCGAGAACACTGAAGCTTTCTTT.

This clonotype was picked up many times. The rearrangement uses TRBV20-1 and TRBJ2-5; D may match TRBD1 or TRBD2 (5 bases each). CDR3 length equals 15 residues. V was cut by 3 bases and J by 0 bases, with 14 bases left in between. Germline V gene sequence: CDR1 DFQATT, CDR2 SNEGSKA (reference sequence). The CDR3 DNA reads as TGCAGTGCTAGCGTATGGGGGAAAGACCAAGAGACCCAGTACTTC. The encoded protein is CSASVWGKDQETQYF.

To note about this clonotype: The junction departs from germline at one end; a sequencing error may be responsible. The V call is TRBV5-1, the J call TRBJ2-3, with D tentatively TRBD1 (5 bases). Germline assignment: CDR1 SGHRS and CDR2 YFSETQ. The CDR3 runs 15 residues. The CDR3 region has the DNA TGCGCCAACAGCATCGGACAAAGAGATGCAGATACGCAGTATTTT. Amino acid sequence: CANSIGQRDADTQYF.

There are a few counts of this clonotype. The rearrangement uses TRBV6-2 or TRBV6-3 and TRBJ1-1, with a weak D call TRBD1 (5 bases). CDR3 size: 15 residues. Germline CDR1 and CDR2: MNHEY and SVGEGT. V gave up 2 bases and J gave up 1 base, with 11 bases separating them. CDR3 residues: CASSYGGAWNTEAFF. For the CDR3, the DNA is TGTGCCAGCAGTTACGGCGGGGCTTGGAACACTGAAGCTTTCTTT.

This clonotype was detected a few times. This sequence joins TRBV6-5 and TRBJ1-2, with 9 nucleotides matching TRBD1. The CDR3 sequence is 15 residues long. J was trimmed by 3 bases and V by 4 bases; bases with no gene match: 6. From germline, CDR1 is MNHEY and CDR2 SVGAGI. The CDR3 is CASSSTGGNHYGYTF. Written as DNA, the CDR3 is TGTGCCAGCAGTTCGACAGGGGGGAACCACTATGGCTACACCTTC.

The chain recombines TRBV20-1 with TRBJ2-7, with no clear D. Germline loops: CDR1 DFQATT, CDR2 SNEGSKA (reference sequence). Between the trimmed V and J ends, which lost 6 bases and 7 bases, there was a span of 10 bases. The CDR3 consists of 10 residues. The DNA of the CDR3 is TGCAGTGCCCTCTACAATGAGCAGTACTTC. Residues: CSALYNEQYF.

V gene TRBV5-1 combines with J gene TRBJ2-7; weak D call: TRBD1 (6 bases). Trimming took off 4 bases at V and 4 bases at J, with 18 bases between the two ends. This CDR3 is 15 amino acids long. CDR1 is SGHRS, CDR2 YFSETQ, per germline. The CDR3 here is CASSNRDTQGYEQYF. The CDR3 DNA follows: TGCGCCAGCAGCAACCGGGACACCCAGGGGTACGAGCAGTACTTC.